This TCR beta chain came from a study of human T cells and chemical hapten exposure. Study in general: Small volume differences among pooled libraries mainly caused per-sample TCR yield variation.

The time point here: healthy volunteer bleed at 6 weeks. Total RNA was isolated from whole blood that had not been fractionated. In its sample, this clonotype was seen many times. Antigen specificity is unknown. Individual cDNA molecules each carried unique molecular identifiers attached by the library. TCRdb passed the RACE reads through MiXCR, listing each CDR3 protein once. In the table there are approximately 59,000 distinct CDR3 sequences, 5.5% to 7.5% of which are singletons. General study results and limits: Once DPC sensitization occurred, TCRs above 1 in 1000 frequency showed no change.

The receptor comes from a female donor in good health. Some clones in this sample may be carry-over from other donors' samples. The sequenced sample was whole blood.

The DNA of the CDR3 is TGTGCCATCAGTGGGGAACTAGCGGGAAAGTTCTTC. Its translation: CAISGELAGKFF. The J gene is TRBJ2-1, the V gene TRBV10-3; 10 nucleotides line up with TRBD2. Germline CDR1 ENHRY, CDR2 SYGVKD. The CDR3 length is 12 residues. V trimming: 4 bases; J trimming: 14 bases; junction bases outside the gene matches: 5.